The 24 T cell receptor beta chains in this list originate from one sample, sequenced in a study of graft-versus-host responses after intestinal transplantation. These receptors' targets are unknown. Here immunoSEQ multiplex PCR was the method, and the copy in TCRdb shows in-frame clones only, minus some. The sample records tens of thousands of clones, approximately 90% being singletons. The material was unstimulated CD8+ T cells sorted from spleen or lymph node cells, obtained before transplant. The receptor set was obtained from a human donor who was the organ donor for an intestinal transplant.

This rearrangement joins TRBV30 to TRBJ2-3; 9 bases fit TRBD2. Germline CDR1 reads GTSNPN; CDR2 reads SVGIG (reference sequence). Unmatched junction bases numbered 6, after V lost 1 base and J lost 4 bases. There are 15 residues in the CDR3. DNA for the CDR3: TGTGCCTGGAGTGCCTTAGCGGGAGCTTCAGATACGCAGTATTTT. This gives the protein CAWSALAGASDTQYF.

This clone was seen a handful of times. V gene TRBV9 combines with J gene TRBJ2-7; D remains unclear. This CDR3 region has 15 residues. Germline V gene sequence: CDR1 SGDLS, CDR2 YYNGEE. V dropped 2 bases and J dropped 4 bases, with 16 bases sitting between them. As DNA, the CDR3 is TGTGCCAGCAGCGTTGATTCCAGGATTTCTTACGAGCAGTACTTC. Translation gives CASSVDSRISYEQYF.

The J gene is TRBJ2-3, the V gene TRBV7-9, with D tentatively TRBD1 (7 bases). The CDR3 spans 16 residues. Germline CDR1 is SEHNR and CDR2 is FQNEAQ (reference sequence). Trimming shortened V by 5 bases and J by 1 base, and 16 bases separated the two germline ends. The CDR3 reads CASSPPDREGTDTQYF. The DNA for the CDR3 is TGTGCCAGCAGCCCTCCAGACAGGGAGGGCACAGATACGCAGTATTTT.

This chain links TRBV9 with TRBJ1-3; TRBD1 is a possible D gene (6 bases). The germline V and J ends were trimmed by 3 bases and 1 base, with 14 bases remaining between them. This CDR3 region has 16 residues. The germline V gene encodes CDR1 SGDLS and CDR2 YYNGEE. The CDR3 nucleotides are TGTGCCAGCAGCGAGAGTACCGGGACATCTGGAAACACCATATATTTT. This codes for CASSESTGTSGNTIYF.

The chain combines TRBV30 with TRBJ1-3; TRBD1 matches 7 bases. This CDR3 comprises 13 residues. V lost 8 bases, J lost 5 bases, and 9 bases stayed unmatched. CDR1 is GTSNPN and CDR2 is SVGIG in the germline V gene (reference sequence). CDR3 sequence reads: CALDEGARNTIYF. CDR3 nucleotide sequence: TGTGCCCTGGACGAGGGGGCCCGAAACACCATATATTTT. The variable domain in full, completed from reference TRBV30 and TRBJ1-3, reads SQTIHQWPATLVQPVGSPLSLECTVEGTSNPNLYWYRQAAGRGLQLLFYSVGIGQISSEVPQNLSASRPQDRQFILSSKKLLLSDSGFYLCALDEGARNTIYFGEGSWLTVV.

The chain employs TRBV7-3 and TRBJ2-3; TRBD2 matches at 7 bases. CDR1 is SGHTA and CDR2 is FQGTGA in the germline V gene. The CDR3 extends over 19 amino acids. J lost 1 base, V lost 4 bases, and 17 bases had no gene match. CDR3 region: CASSSPREGSGLGTDTQYF. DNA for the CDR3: TGTGCCAGCAGCTCGCCGAGGGAGGGAAGCGGCCTTGGCACAGATACGCAGTATTTT.

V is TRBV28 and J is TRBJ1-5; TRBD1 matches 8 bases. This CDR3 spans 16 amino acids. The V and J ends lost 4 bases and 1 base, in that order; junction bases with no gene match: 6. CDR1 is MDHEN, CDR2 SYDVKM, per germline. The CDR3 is CASSSVDRGSNQPQHF. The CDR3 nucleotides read TGTGCCAGCAGTTCCGTAGACAGGGGAAGCAATCAGCCCCAGCATTTT.

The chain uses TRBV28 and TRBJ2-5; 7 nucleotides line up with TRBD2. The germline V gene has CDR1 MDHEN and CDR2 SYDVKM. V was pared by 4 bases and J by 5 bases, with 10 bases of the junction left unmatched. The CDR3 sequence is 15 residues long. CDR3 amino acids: CASSSPGGPRETQYF. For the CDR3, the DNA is TGTGCCAGCAGTTCTCCGGGGGGTCCGCGCGAGACCCAGTACTTC.

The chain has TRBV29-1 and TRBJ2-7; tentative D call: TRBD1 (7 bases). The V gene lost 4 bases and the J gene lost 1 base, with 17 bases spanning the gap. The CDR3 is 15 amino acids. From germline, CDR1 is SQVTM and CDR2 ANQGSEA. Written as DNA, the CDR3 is TGCAGCGTTGTGATGCGGGACAGACCTTCCTACGAGCAGTACTTC. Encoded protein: CSVVMRDRPSYEQYF.

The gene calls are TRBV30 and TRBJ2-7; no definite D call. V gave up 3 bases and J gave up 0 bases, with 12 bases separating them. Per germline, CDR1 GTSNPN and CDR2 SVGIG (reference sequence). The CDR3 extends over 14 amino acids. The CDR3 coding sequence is TGTGCCTGGAGCGCGGTCTTAAGCTCCTACGAGCAGTACTTC. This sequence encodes CAWSAVLSSYEQYF.

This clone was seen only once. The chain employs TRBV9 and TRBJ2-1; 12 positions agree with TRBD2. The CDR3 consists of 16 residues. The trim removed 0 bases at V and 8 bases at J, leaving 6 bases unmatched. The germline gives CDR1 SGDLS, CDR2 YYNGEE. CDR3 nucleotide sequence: TGTGCCAGCAGCGTAGATAGGACTAGCGGGAAGGATGAGCAGTTCTTC. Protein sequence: CASSVDRTSGKDEQFF.

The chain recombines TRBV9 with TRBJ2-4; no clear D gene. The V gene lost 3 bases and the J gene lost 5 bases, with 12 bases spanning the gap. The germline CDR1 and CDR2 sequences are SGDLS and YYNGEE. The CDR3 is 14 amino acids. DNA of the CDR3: TGTGCCAGCAGCGACCCACACACCGAAAACATTCAGTACTTC. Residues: CASSDPHTENIQYF.

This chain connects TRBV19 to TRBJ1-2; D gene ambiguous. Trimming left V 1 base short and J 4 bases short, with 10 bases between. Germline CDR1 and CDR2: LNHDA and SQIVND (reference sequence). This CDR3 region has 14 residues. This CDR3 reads CASSIGGVGYGYTF. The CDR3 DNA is TGTGCCAGTAGTATAGGCGGGGTCGGCTATGGCTACACCTTC.

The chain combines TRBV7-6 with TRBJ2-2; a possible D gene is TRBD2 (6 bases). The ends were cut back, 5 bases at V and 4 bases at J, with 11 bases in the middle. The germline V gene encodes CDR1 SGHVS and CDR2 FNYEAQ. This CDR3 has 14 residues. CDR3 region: CASSHGTFTGELFF. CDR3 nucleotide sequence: TGTGCCAGCAGCCATGGGACTTTCACCGGGGAGCTGTTTTTT.

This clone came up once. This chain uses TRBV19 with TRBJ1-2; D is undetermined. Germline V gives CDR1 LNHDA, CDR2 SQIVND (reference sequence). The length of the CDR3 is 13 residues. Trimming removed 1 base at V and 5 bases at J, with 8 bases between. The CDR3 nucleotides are TGTGCCAGTAGTATAGGGACTTTATATGGCTACACCTTC. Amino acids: CASSIGTLYGYTF.

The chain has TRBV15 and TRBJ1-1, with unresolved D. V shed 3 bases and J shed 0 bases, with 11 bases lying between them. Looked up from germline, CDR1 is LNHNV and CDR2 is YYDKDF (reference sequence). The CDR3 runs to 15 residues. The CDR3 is CATSSSSYMNTEAFF. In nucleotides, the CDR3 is TGTGCCACCAGCAGTTCTTCTTATATGAACACTGAAGCTTTCTTT. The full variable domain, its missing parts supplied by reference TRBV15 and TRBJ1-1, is DAMVIQNPRYQVTQFGKPVTLSCSQTLNHNVMYWYQQKSSQAPKLLFHYYDKDFNNEADTPDNFQSRRPNTSFCFLDIRSPGLGDTAMYLCATSSSSYMNTEAFFGQGTRLTVV.

CDR3 nucleotides: TGTGCCTGCCAAGGAGGACAGGGGGCTGTCGAGCAGTACTTC. It translates to CACQGGQGAVEQYF. The genes are TRBV30 and TRBJ2-7; 11 positions match TRBD1. With V trimmed by 6 bases and J by 6 bases, 10 bases remained unmatched. The CDR3 consists of 14 residues. Germline V gene data show CDR1 as GTSNPN and CDR2 as SVGIG (reference sequence). The full variable domain, with the rest looked up from reference TRBV30 and TRBJ2-7, is SQTIHQWPATLVQPVGSPLSLECTVEGTSNPNLYWYRQAAGRGLQLLFYSVGIGQISSEVPQNLSASRPQDRQFILSSKKLLLSDSGFYLCACQGGQGAVEQYFGPGTRLTVT.

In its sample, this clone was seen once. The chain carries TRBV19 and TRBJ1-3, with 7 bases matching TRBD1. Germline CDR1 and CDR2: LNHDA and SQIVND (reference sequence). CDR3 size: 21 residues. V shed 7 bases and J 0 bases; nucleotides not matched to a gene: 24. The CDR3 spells CASKRGGRDSLSHFSGNTIYF. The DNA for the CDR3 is TGTGCCAGTAAAAGAGGGGGCCGGGACAGCTTATCACACTTCTCTGGAAACACCATATATTTT.

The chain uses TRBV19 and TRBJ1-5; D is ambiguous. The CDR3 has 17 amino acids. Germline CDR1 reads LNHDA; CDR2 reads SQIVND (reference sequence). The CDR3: CARICPYGVLSNQPQHF. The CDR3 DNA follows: TGTGCTAGAATCTGTCCGTATGGAGTACTTAGCAATCAGCCCCAGCATTTT.

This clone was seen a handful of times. The CDR3 region has the DNA TGCGCCAGCAGCTTTCCCACTCATCCTAAACGTGGGGGGTGGCCTAACTATGGCTACACCTTC. The encoded protein is CASSFPTHPKRGGWPNYGYTF. V and J are TRBV5-1 and TRBJ1-2, with D maybe TRBD1 (5 bases). Deletions cut 2 bases from V and 0 bases from J, with 29 bases between. CDR3 size: 21 residues. From germline, CDR1 is SGHRS and CDR2 YFSETQ.

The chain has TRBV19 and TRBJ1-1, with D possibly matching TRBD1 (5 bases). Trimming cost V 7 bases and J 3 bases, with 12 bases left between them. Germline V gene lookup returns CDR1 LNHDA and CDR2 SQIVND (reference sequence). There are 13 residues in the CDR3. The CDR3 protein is CASTGGVYTEAFF. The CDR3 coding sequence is TGTGCCAGTACCGGAGGGGTTTACACTGAAGCTTTCTTT.

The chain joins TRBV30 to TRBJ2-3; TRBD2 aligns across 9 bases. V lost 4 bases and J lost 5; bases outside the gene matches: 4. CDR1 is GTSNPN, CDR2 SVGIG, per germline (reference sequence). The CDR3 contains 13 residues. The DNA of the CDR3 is TGTGCCTGGATGGGAGCGGGAGGAGATACGCAGTATTTT. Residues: CAWMGAGGDTQYF. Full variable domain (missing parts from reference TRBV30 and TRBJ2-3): SQTIHQWPATLVQPVGSPLSLECTVEGTSNPNLYWYRQAAGRGLQLLFYSVGIGQISSEVPQNLSASRPQDRQFILSSKKLLLSDSGFYLCAWMGAGGDTQYFGPGTRLTVL.

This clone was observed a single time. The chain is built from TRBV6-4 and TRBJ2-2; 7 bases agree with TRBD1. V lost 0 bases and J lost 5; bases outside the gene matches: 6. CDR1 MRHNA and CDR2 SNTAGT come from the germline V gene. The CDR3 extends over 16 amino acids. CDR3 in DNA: TGTGCCAGCAGTGACTCGTCAGGGGGTTCAACCGGGGAGCTGTTTTTT. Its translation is CASSDSSGGSTGELFF.

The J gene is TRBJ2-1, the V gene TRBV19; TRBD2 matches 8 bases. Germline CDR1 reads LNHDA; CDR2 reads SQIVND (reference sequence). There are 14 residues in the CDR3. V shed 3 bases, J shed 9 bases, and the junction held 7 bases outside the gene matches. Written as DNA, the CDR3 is TGTGCCAGTAGTATGGCCAGCGGGAGCCCTGAGCAGTTCTTC. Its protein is CASSMASGSPEQFF.